This TCR beta chain was recovered during a study of blood T cell repertoires in COVID-19. Across the whole study: From T cells, B-cell-depleted T cells, or PBMCs came the material, which was cDNA or gDNA.

The CDR3 totals 14 residues. V gave up 3 bases and J gave up 4 bases; unmatched junction bases: 2. CDR1 ENHRY and CDR2 SYGVKD come from the germline V gene. TCRdb's copy holds only in-frame clones and misses some; the assay was immunoSEQ multiplex PCR. Of tens of thousands of clones in the sample, 80% to 90% were seen once. The V and J genes are TRBV10-3 and TRBJ1-1, with TRBD1 matching 10 bases. The source of this sequence is a woman between 55 and 75 years old with acute or convalescent COVID-19. Specimen: peripheral blood. The CDR3 nucleotides read TGTGCCATCAGTGATGGACAGGGGGGCACTGAAGCTTTCTTT. Amino acids: CAISDGQGGTEAFF.